This T cell receptor beta chain was sequenced for a study of T-cell reconstitution after alpha-beta-depleted transplantation in children. CDR1 and CDR2 from the germline V gene are DFQATT and SNEGSKA (reference sequence). V lost 6 bases and J lost 0, with 10 bases in between. This CDR3 region has 13 residues. A library of TCRbeta sequences, prepared with unique molecular identifiers, was generated. TCRdb analysed the PCR reads with MiXCR anew, one entry per CDR3 protein. The repertoire holds about 610,000 distinct CDR3 sequences, about 10% seen once, with 4% in the top ten. This clonotype was recorded at least ten times.

This material consisted of PBMCs from the stem cell graft donor, taken from the stem cell graft. The chain joins TRBV20-1 to TRBJ2-3; D gene ambiguous. The TCR originated in a human donor who donated a stem cell graft to a child with acute myeloid leukemia. DNA of the CDR3: TGCAGTGCCCCAAGTTTGAGCACAGATACGCAGTATTTT. Translating it yields CSAPSLSTDTQYF.